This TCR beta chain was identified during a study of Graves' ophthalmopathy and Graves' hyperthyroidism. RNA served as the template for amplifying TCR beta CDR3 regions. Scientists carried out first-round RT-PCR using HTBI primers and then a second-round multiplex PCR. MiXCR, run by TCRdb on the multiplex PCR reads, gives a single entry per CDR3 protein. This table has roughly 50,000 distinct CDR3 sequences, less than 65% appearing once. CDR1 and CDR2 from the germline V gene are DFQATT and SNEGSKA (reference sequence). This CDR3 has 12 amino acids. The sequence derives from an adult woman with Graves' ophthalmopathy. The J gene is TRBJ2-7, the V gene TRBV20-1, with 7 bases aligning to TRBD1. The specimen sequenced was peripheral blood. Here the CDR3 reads CSAATGVWGQYF. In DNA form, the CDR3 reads TGCAGCGCCGCCACAGGGGTCTGGGGGCAATACTTC.